The source of this T cell receptor beta chain is a study of T cell repertoires in cytomegalovirus infection (dated by TCRdb to between 2018 and 2021). Broadly, across the study: Donor HLA type was relevant to the analysis, as public TCR beta signatures indicated carriage of CMV infection together with the matching HLA type.

The germline V gene yields SGHNT for CDR1 and YENEEA for CDR2. Measured from the cysteine to the phenylalanine, the CDR3 is 14 residues long. Only the CDR3 portion is preserved as DNA: 42 bases, with reading frame beginning at the first base. Trimming at the junction amounts to 0 bases on V and 3 bases on J, and the germline ends lie 8 bases apart. Data came from an Illumina HiSeq 1500. TCRdb itself trimmed the public reads at Q25 with fastp, ran MiXCR and retained productive beta chains. Identical CDR3 proteins give one entry, which carries the most common genes and DNA. The sample records around 550,000 distinct CDR3 sequences, 26% of which are singletons. The leading ten clones occupy 13% of the sample. This clonotype was picked up many times. Its antigen specificity is not known. No clone much larger than this one lies a single base away; base qualities are absent. What the work shows at the level of the full study, not this receptor alone: The ex vivo response was dominated by HLA-C-restricted CMV-specific TCR beta clonotypes, which also provided the single most frequent clonotype in two of eight donors. In both this cohort and an independent roughly 350-donor cohort, the cumulative frequency of public TCR beta family members distinguished carriers of CMV infection plus the relevant HLA type.

The sequence is built from TRBV11-3 and TRBJ2-5, and perhaps TRBD1 as D gene, on 5 matching bases. The sequence came from a human donor in good health (CMV status not recorded). Some clones in this sample may be carry-over from other donors' samples. Sequencing input: PBMCs. The nucleotides are TGTGCCAGCAGCTTAGACAGGGCCGAAGAGACCCAGTACTTC. Its protein is CASSLDRAEETQYF.